This record covers a single T cell receptor beta chain. Its antigen is undetermined. This sample stems from a study of T-cell reconstitution after alpha-beta-depleted transplantation in children. Points from the study as a whole: It was reported that alpha-beta T cells came from several hundred expanded graft clones (about two months after transplant).

The CDR3 runs to 16 residues. V was cut by 2 bases and J by 2 bases, with 16 bases left in between. In germline, CDR1 is SNHLY, CDR2 FYNNEI. Molecular barcoding with unique molecular identifiers was used for the TCRbeta library. MiXCR, applied by TCRdb to the PCR reads, yields one record per CDR3 protein. Found here are about a million distinct CDR3 sequences, around 30% of them singletons; the top ten hold about 28%. The clonotype originates from a boy under two years old who had a stem cell transplant for SCID, so the T cells may come from the graft donor. The material was PBMCs, mostly from graft donor cells, obtained 360 days after TCRalphabeta/CD19-depleted stem cell transplant. V and J are TRBV2 and TRBJ2-7; no clear D. Here the CDR3 reads CASSERLILPAYEQYF. The CDR3 DNA is TGTGCCAGCAGTGAACGGCTGATCCTCCCTGCCTACGAGCAGTACTTC.